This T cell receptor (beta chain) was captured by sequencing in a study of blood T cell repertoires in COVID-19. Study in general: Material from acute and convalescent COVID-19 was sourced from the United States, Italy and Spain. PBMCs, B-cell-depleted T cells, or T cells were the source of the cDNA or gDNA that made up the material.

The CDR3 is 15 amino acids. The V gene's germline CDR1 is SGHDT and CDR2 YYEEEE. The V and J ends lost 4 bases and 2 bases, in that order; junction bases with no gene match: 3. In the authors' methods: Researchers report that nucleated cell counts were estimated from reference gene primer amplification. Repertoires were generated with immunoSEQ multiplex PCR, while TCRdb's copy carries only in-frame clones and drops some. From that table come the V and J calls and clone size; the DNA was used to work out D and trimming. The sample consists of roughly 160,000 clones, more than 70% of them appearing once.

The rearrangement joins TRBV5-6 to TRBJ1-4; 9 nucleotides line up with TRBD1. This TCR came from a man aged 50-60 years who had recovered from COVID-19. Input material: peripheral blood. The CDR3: CASSGGQGTNEKLFF. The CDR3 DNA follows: TGTGCCAGCAGCGGCGGACAGGGGACTAATGAAAAACTGTTTTTT.